This TCR beta chain was documented in a study of CD8+ T cells in alopecia areata. Study-level background: A regimen of oral tofacitinib, 5 to 10 mg twice daily, was given to treated patients. Dosing with tofacitinib proceeded for 6 to 18 months, followed by 6 months off drug.

The CDR3 has 13 amino acids. Between the trimmed V and J ends, which lost 4 bases and 4 bases, there was a span of 10 bases. Germline V gene data show CDR1 as MNHEY and CDR2 as SMNVEV (reference sequence). Comments on this clone: Antigen: not known.

Alopecia areata patients provided lesional scalp punch biopsies and peripheral blood, both collected for the study. Sequencing templates came from extracted RNA that was reverse transcribed into cDNA. The table came from immunoSEQ multiplex PCR; TCRdb's copy has only in-frame clones and leaves some out. Altogether 180,000 or so clones are present, around 63% being singletons, with the ten largest covering about 1.7%. Overall study results and limits: Unlike in mice, where it was clearer, TCR sharing across patients was less clear, possibly HLA-related.

V gene TRBV27 combines with J gene TRBJ1-1, with D perhaps matching TRBD1 (5 bases). Sequencing used CD4+ T cells sorted from blood, obtained at week 0. The source of this sequence is a human donor with alopecia areata. The CDR3 region has the DNA TGTGCCAGCAGTTGGGGCACATCCACTGAAGCTTTCTTT. Its translation: CASSWGTSTEAFF.